A selection of T cell receptor beta chains follows, all from one sample in a study of blood T cell repertoires in COVID-19. Some clones are missing from TCRdb's copy, which holds only in-frame ones; the method was immunoSEQ multiplex PCR. The profile shows approximately 260,000 clones, roughly 80% of them singletons. Sequences were obtained from peripheral blood. These receptors were obtained from a woman older than 75 with acute or convalescent COVID-19. Both conserved end residues are part of each CDR3. A D gene is named only where the DNA matches it firmly. The size entry is marked missing in some rows and otherwise reads once, few, many or a size class.

clone_size	j_call	v_call	d_call	cdr3_nt	cdr3_aa
NA	TRBJ1-6	TRBV23-1	TRBD1	TGCGCCAGCAGTCATCGTCGGACAGGGTTCTCGACTAATTCACCCCTCCACTTT	CASSHRRTGFSTNSPLHF
NA	TRBJ2-3	TRBV7-9	TRBD1	TGTGCCAGCAGCTTAGCTACAGGGGGTGCGGATACGCAGTATTTT	CASSLATGGADTQYF
few	TRBJ1-1	TRBV5-1	NA	TGCGCCAGCAGCTTGCGGGAAAGCGGTAACACTGAAGCTTTCTTT	CASSLRESGNTEAFF
NA	TRBJ2-2	TRBV3-1/TRBV3-2	TRBD1	TGTGCCAGCAGCCGAGGGACAGGGGGATTCACCGGGGAGCTGTTTTTT	CASSRGTGGFTGELFF
NA	TRBJ1-6	TRBV3-1/TRBV3-2	NA	TGTGCCAGCAGCAAGACCGGGACGGGGGATTCACCCCTCCACTTT	CASSKTGTGDSPLHF
NA	TRBJ1-1	TRBV27	TRBD1	TGTGCCAGCAGTTTATCGGGACAGGGGGCACACACTGAAGCTTTCTTT	CASSLSGQGAHTEAFF
NA	TRBJ2-5	TRBV6-1	TRBD1	TGTGCCAGCCTGACAGGGGAAAAAGAGACCCAGTACTTC	CASLTGEKETQYF
NA	TRBJ2-2	TRBV7-6	NA	TGTGCCAGCAGCCCCACCGGGACACCGAACACCGGGGAGCTGTTTTTT	CASSPTGTPNTGELFF
NA	TRBJ2-7	TRBV27	TRBD2	TGTGCCAGCAGTCGCATACTAGCGGGGGGGCCCAACGAGCAGTACTTC	CASSRILAGGPNEQYF
NA	TRBJ2-1	TRBV5-1	TRBD2	TGCGCCAGCAGTCATACTAGCGGGGGTTACTACAATGAGCAGTTCTTC	CASSHTSGGYYNEQFF
NA	TRBJ2-2	TRBV6-6	NA	TGTGCCAGCACCCACGGGACTTCCCCTAACACCGGGGAGCTGTTTTTT	CASTHGTSPNTGELFF
NA	TRBJ2-2	TRBV11-1	NA	TGTGCCAGCGGGGGCGGGACAGATAACACCGGGGAGCTGTTTTTT	CASGGGTDNTGELFF
NA	TRBJ1-6	TRBV4-1	TRBD1	TGCGCCAGCAGCCGAGAGGGACAGCCGAATTCACCCCTCCACTTT	CASSREGQPNSPLHF
NA	TRBJ2-1	TRBV5-6	NA	TGTGCCAGCAGCTTGTATTGGGGACAACTAAACTACAATGAGCAGTTCTTC	CASSLYWGQLNYNEQFF
NA	TRBJ2-1	TRBV2	NA	TGTGCCAGCAGCCCTGTCTATGAGCAGTTCTTC	CASSPVYEQFF
NA	TRBJ1-6	TRBV2	NA	TGTGCCAGCAGTGTTCAGTATAATTCACCCCTCCACTTT	CASSVQYNSPLHF
once	TRBJ1-2	TRBV29-1	TRBD1	TGCAGCGTGAAACAGGGGGCTAACTATGGCTACACCTTC	CSVKQGANYGYTF
NA	TRBJ1-1	TRBV7-8	TRBD1	TGTGCCAGCAGCACAGGGGGGCAGGGGAACACTGAAGCTTTCTTT	CASSTGGQGNTEAFF
NA	TRBJ1-1	TRBV19	NA	TGTGCCAGTAGTATGGGGCGGCCGTCCACTGAAGCTTTCTTT	CASSMGRPSTEAFF
NA	TRBJ1-2	TRBV5-1	NA	TGCGCCAGCAGCTTGGCGGTGACAGGCCAGGAGTATGGCTACACCTTC	CASSLAVTGQEYGYTF
NA	TRBJ1-2	TRBV6-1	TRBD1	TGTGCCAGCAGTGAAGCGAACAGGGGCGGACATGGCTACACCTTC	CASSEANRGGHGYTF
NA	TRBJ2-2	TRBV27	TRBD2	TGTGCCAGCAGTTTAGGACTTAGCGGGGGGGCACCCGGGGAGCTGTTTTTT	CASSLGLSGGAPGELFF
NA	TRBJ1-1	TRBV4-1	NA	TGCGCCAGCAGCCAGGCCCGGACAGTTTACACTGAAGCTTTCTTT	CASSQARTVYTEAFF
NA	TRBJ2-5	TRBV13	NA	TGTGCCAGCAGCCTCCGGGGACTGCAAGAGACCCAGTACTTC	CASSLRGLQETQYF
NA	TRBJ1-5	TRBV2	NA	TGTGCCAGCAGTGGGGGGCGCGGGAGCAATCAGCCCCAGCATTTT	CASSGGRGSNQPQHF
NA	TRBJ2-3	TRBV2	TRBD2	TGTGCCAGCACCGAAGAGACTAGCTTCACAGATACGCAGTATTTT	CASTEETSFTDTQYF
NA	TRBJ2-7	TRBV5-4	NA	TGTGCCAGCAGCTCCCTCTGGACAGCCTACGAGCAGTACTTC	CASSSLWTAYEQYF
NA	TRBJ2-2	TRBV5-1	TRBD2	TGCGCCAGCAGCTTGGAATGGGGGAGGGCCGGGGAGCTGTTTTTT	CASSLEWGRAGELFF
NA	TRBJ1-6	TRBV3-1/TRBV3-2	NA	TGTGCCAGCAGCCCGACCAGGGGTGGGTGGGGAAATTCACCCCTCCACTTT	CASSPTRGGWGNSPLHF
NA	TRBJ1-6	TRBV19	NA	TGTGCCAGTAGTTCGGCCTATGGAGCGAGGTCACCCCTCCACTTT	CASSSAYGARSPLHF
once	TRBJ1-2	TRBV2	TRBD1	TGTGCCAGCAGTAGGGACAGGGGAAACTATGGCTACACCTTC	CASSRDRGNYGYTF
NA	TRBJ2-1	TRBV2	NA	TGTGCCAGCAGTATGAATTACTACCCCGAGCAGTTCTTC	CASSMNYYPEQFF
NA	TRBJ1-5	TRBV2	NA	TGTGCCAGCGCCCGTAGGGAGGGCAGCAATCAGCCCCAGCATTTT	CASARREGSNQPQHF
NA	TRBJ2-3	TRBV7-3	NA	TGTGCCAGCAGCTACTATTCCACAGATACGCAGTATTTT	CASSYYSTDTQYF
NA	TRBJ1-6	TRBV19	TRBD1	TGTGCCAGTAGCTCCGACAGGGGTCCGTCACCCCTCCACTTT	CASSSDRGPSPLHF
NA	TRBJ2-5	TRBV18	NA	TGTGCCAGCTCACCAATCTCGGCAGACAGGGAGACCCAGTACTTC	CASSPISADRETQYF
NA	TRBJ2-1	TRBV19	NA	TGTGCCAGTACTCAGGACAGATGGCCCTACAATGAGCAGTTCTTC	CASTQDRWPYNEQFF
NA	TRBJ1-2	TRBV4-2	NA	TGTGCCAGCAGCCCCTCGGACGGGACTACATATGGCTACACCTTC	CASSPSDGTTYGYTF
NA	TRBJ1-6	TRBV28	NA	TGTGCCAGCAGTTTAAGATCAGTCCTAGCTTCACCCCTCCACTTT	CASSLRSVLASPLHF
NA	TRBJ2-3	TRBV7-9	NA	TGTGCCAGCAGCTTAGCGCCGCGGGTTTCCACAGATACGCAGTATTTT	CASSLAPRVSTDTQYF
NA	TRBJ1-6	TRBV30	NA	TGTGCCTGGAGTAAAGCTTCCACGGTGTATAATTCACCCCTCCACTTT	CAWSKASTVYNSPLHF
once	TRBJ2-3	TRBV13	TRBD1	TGTGCCAGCAGCTGGCCGGGACAGGGGGCCGTGTCGGCAGATACGCAGTATTTT	CASSWPGQGAVSADTQYF
NA	TRBJ2-3	TRBV30	TRBD2	TGTGCCTGGGGTCGGGGGGGCCTAAACACAGATACGCAGTATTTT	CAWGRGGLNTDTQYF
NA	TRBJ2-2	TRBV9	NA	TGTGCCAGCAGCGACAGACTACTGAACACCGGGGAGCTGTTTTTT	CASSDRLLNTGELFF
NA	TRBJ2-5	TRBV7-2	NA	TGTGCCAGCAGATCTAGGACCCCCGGGGCCCAGTACTTC	CASRSRTPGAQYF
NA	TRBJ1-2	TRBV3-1/TRBV3-2	TRBD1	TGTGCCAGCAGCCAACGACAGGGGGCGCGGTTCGGCTACACCTTC	CASSQRQGARFGYTF
NA	TRBJ1-5	TRBV28	NA	TGTGCCAGCTTACAGGGAAATCAGCCCCAGCATTTT	CASLQGNQPQHF
few	TRBJ2-7	TRBV12-5	TRBD2	TGTGCTAGTGCCCACGGGGACTACTACGAGCAGTACTTC	CASAHGDYYEQYF
NA	TRBJ2-7	TRBV5-4	TRBD2	TGTGCCAGCAGCTTGGTTGGCGGGGGCTCCTACGAGCAGTACTTC	CASSLVGGGSYEQYF
NA	TRBJ1-3	TRBV6-5	TRBD1	TGTGCCAGCAGTATACAGGGGCCGGCCGGGGGCACCATATATTTT	CASSIQGPAGGTIYF
NA	TRBJ2-7	TRBV4-2	TRBD2	TGTGCCAGCAGCCAAGAAATGGGGCGACTAGCTGGGGAGCAGTACTTC	CASSQEMGRLAGEQYF
NA	TRBJ2-1	TRBV5-4	TRBD2	TGTGCCAGCAGCTTGTTCGGCGGGGGGGCCGTGCAGTTCTTC	CASSLFGGGAVQFF
NA	TRBJ1-5	TRBV24-1	TRBD1	TGTGCCACCAGTGAAGGACAGGGAAGGGGTCAGCCCCAGCATTTT	CATSEGQGRGQPQHF
NA	TRBJ1-5	TRBV28	TRBD1	TGTGCCAGCAGTCGACAGGGGCCGAGCAATCAGCCCCAGCATTTT	CASSRQGPSNQPQHF
NA	TRBJ1-2	TRBV29-1	TRBD1	TGCAGCGTTGACCCTTGGGACAGGGGGAGACCTAACTATGGCTACACCTTC	CSVDPWDRGRPNYGYTF